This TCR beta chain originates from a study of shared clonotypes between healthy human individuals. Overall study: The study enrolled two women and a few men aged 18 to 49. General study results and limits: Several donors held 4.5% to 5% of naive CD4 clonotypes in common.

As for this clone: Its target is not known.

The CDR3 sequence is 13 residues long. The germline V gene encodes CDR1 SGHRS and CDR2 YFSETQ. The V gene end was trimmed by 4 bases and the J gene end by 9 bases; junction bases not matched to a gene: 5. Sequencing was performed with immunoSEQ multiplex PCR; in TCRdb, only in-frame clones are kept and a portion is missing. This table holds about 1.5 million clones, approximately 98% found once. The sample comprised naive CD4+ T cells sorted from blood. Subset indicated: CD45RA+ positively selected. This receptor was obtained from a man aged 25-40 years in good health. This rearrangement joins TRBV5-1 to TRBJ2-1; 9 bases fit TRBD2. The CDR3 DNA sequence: TGCGCCAGCAGCCTGGGGGGACTAGCTGAGCAGTTCTTC. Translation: CASSLGGLAEQFF.